This T cell receptor beta chain was captured by sequencing in a study of CD8+ T cells in alopecia areata. As the sequencing template, cDNA was produced by extracting RNA and reverse transcribing it. The table came from immunoSEQ multiplex PCR; TCRdb's copy has only in-frame clones and leaves some out. The table records around 120,000 clones, about 51% of them present only once. Lesional scalp punch biopsies and peripheral blood came from alopecia areata patients. What was sequenced was NKG2D-low CD8+ T cells sorted from blood. This receptor was identified in a human donor with alopecia areata.

This CDR3 is CSVEGASTDTQYF. Here the CDR3 DNA reads TGCAGCGTTGAGGGGGCTAGCACAGATACGCAGTATTTT. V and J are TRBV29-1 and TRBJ2-3, with D possibly TRBD1 on 6 matching bases. This CDR3 contains 13 residues. Trimming shortened V by 3 bases and J by 0 bases, and 7 bases separated the two germline ends. CDR1 is SQVTM and CDR2 is ANQGSEA in the germline V gene.